What follows are 26 T cell receptor beta chains derived from one specimen sequenced in a study of blood T cell repertoires in COVID-19 (dated by TCRdb to the early 2020s). The method behind the library was the immunoSEQ multiplex PCR assay. The immuneACCESS repertoire file appears here via TCRdb, limited to in-frame rearrangements. These files lack a portion of the clones; in checked studies, under half of the deficit traces to unresolved V genes, and the cause of the others is not known. The sample table lists 95,000 to 150,000 clones, around 91% of them with a count of one. The top ten hold around 4.1% of the sample. The sample was peripheral blood. These receptors came from a woman in her sixties or seventies with COVID-19, enrolled during active disease.

This clone was detected only once. This sequence joins TRBV20-1 and TRBJ1-5; D gene unclear. CDR1 and CDR2 from the germline V gene are DFQATT and SNEGSKA (reference sequence). Trimming cost V 6 bases and J 0 bases, with 15 bases left between them. CDR3 length equals 15 residues. In nucleotides, the CDR3 is TGCAGTGCCAGTCGGGGTTCTACTAGCAATCAGCCCCAGCATTTT. The encoded protein is CSASRGSTSNQPQHF.

The J gene is TRBJ2-7, the V gene TRBV19; 9 bases agree with TRBD1. The CDR3 spans 16 residues. J gave up 2 bases and V 3 bases, and 8 bases lay outside the gene matches. Germline assignment: CDR1 LNHDA and CDR2 SQIVND (reference sequence). The CDR3 nucleotides are TGTGCCAGTAGTATGCCCGGACAGGGGCGACCCTACGAGCAGTACTTC. Translation gives CASSMPGQGRPYEQYF.

The chain carries TRBV7-9 and TRBJ2-7, with a weak D call TRBD2 (6 bases). The CDR3 sequence is 13 residues long. Germline V gene sequence: CDR1 SEHNR, CDR2 FQNEAQ (reference sequence). The V end lost 5 bases, the J end lost 6 bases, and 14 bases lay between the germline ends. The CDR3 DNA reads TGTGCCAGCAGCCCCGGGACTTATCTCGAGCAGTACTTC. Translated, it gives CASSPGTYLEQYF.

The chain uses TRBV25-1 and TRBJ1-4; no clear D gene. Deletions cut 2 bases from V and 8 bases from J, with 3 bases between. This CDR3 spans 11 amino acids. Germline assignment: CDR1 MGHDK and CDR2 SYGVNS. CDR3 sequence: CASSELEKLFF. The CDR3 coding sequence is TGTGCCAGCAGTGAACTGGAAAAACTGTTTTTT.

This chain joins TRBV27 and TRBJ2-7, with a possible D match to TRBD1 (5 bases). CDR1 is MNHEY and CDR2 is SMNVEV in the germline V gene (reference sequence). The V end lost 2 bases, the J end lost 2 bases, and 7 bases lay between the germline ends. There are 13 residues in the CDR3. The CDR3 reads CASSLGATYEQYF. The CDR3 coding sequence is TGTGCCAGCAGTTTAGGGGCAACCTACGAGCAGTACTTC.

The chain uses TRBV19 and TRBJ1-2, with D possibly TRBD1 on 6 matching bases. The CDR3 covers 15 residues. Trimming cost V 7 bases and J 4 bases, with 19 bases left between them. Germline V lookup: CDR1 LNHDA, CDR2 SQIVND (reference sequence). The DNA for the CDR3 is TGTGCCAGTATTCCACAAGGGGGTCTCATCTATGGCTACACCTTC. This gives the protein CASIPQGGLIYGYTF. The entire variable domain, with the rest obtained from reference TRBV19 and TRBJ1-2, is as follows: DGGITQSPKYLFRKEGQNVTLSCEQNLNHDAMYWYRQDPGQGLRLIYYSQIVNDFQKGDIAEGYSVSREKKESFPLTVTSAQKNPTAFYLCASIPQGGLIYGYTFGSGTRLTVV.

The CDR3 DNA is TGTGCCAGCAGTGACGATGGGGCGAGAAGGAGCGAGCAGTACTTC. Protein: CASSDDGARRSEQYF. The V call is TRBV2, the J call TRBJ2-7; TRBD1 might be the D (5 bases). Germline V lookup: CDR1 SNHLY, CDR2 FYNNEI. The germline V and J ends were trimmed by 3 bases and 6 bases, with 18 bases remaining between them. This CDR3 spans 15 amino acids.

The rearrangement joins TRBV4-3 to TRBJ2-3, with TRBD2 matching 11 bases. CDR3 length: 15 amino acids. Trimming took 6 bases from V and 0 from J; bases not matched to a gene: 2. Germline loops: CDR1 LGHNA, CDR2 YSLEER. The CDR3 sequence is CASRGTSGSTDTQYF. In DNA, the CDR3 is TGCGCCAGCAGGGGGACTAGCGGTAGCACAGATACGCAGTATTTT.

The chain has TRBV27 and TRBJ2-6; TRBD2 matches 11 bases. CDR3 length equals 16 residues. J lost 4 bases, V lost 6 bases, and 5 bases had no gene match. Germline V gene lookup returns CDR1 MNHEY and CDR2 SMNVEV (reference sequence). CDR3 sequence reads: CASRRSGGAGANVLTF. The CDR3 nucleotides are TGTGCCAGCAGACGTAGCGGGGGGGCAGGGGCCAACGTCCTGACTTTC.

This chain joins TRBV21-1 and TRBJ2-5; the table gives TRBD2 as D, unverified against the DNA. TRBV21-1 is flagged as a pseudogene. The CDR3 is 15 amino acids. The CDR3 loop reads CASSKTGGLQETQYF. The CDR3 coding sequence is TGTGCCAGCAGCAAGACTGGGGGACTACAAGAGACCCAGTACTTC.

The gene calls are TRBV18 and TRBJ2-7; 8 bases fit TRBD2. The CDR3 consists of 15 residues. The ends lost 3 bases at V and 0 bases at J; junction bases unmatched: 4. The germline V gene has CDR1 KGHSH and CDR2 LQKENI. The CDR3 reads CASSPNSGSSYEQYF. The DNA of the CDR3 is TGTGCCAGCTCACCTAACAGCGGGAGCTCCTACGAGCAGTACTTC.

The chain combines TRBV11-3 with TRBJ1-5, with D tentatively TRBD1 (5 bases). V lost 5 bases, J lost 5 bases, and 13 bases lay in between. The CDR3 is 14 amino acids. Germline CDR1 and CDR2: SGHNT and YENEEA. The CDR3 DNA follows: TGTGCCAGCAGCCGGGGGGGGGTGCATCAGCCCCAGCATTTT. Translating it yields CASSRGGVHQPQHF.

This chain joins TRBV4-3 and TRBJ1-3; 7 nucleotides agree with TRBD1. Germline V CDR1 and CDR2: LGHNA, YSLEER. The CDR3 loop spans 17 amino acids. V was pared by 1 base and J by 0 bases, with 6 bases of the junction left unmatched. The CDR3 here is CASSQGRGQYSGNTIYF. CDR3 in DNA: TGCGCCAGCAGCCAAGGGAGGGGACAGTACTCTGGAAACACCATATATTTT.

The chain carries TRBV19 and TRBJ1-4, with D tentatively TRBD1 (5 bases). Germline V gene lookup returns CDR1 LNHDA and CDR2 SQIVND (reference sequence). The CDR3 length is 15 residues. V was pared by 5 bases and J by 3 bases, with 13 bases between. CDR3 residues: CASSAPGRANEKLFF. The CDR3 DNA sequence: TGTGCCAGTAGTGCGCCAGGGAGGGCTAATGAAAAACTGTTTTTT. Based on the CDR3 plus reference TRBV19 and TRBJ1-4, the full variable domain is DGGITQSPKYLFRKEGQNVTLSCEQNLNHDAMYWYRQDPGQGLRLIYYSQIVNDFQKGDIAEGYSVSREKKESFPLTVTSAQKNPTAFYLCASSAPGRANEKLFFGSGTQLSVL.

The chain is built from TRBV6-6 and TRBJ2-7; TRBD1 aligns across 9 bases. Losses at the gene ends were 2 bases for V and 4 bases for J; bases not matched to a gene: 3. There are 14 residues in the CDR3. In germline, CDR1 is MNHNY, CDR2 SVGAGI (reference sequence). For the CDR3, the DNA is TGTGCCAGCAGTTACCCGGGACAGGGTTACGAGCAGTACTTC. This encodes CASSYPGQGYEQYF.

This chain uses TRBV7-2 with TRBJ1-5, with 7 bases that match TRBD1. V shed 4 bases and J 7 bases; nucleotides not matched to a gene: 7. CDR1 is SGHTA, CDR2 FQGNSA, per germline. CDR3 length: 14 residues. The CDR3 bases are TGTGCCAGCAGCTCTACAGGGGCGTTCCAGCCCCAGCATTTT. This translates into CASSSTGAFQPQHF.

The chain uses TRBV6-5 and TRBJ2-1; 9 nucleotides align to TRBD1. The CDR3 is 15 residues long. Germline lookup yields CDR1 MNHEY and CDR2 SVGAGI. The V and J ends lost 4 bases and 4 bases, in that order; junction bases with no gene match: 5. In DNA form, the CDR3 reads TGTGCCAGCAGTTTAGGGACAGGGTTTTACAATGAGCAGTTCTTC. Translated: CASSLGTGFYNEQFF.

CDR3 region: CASSLGGLRETQYF. CDR3 DNA: TGTGCCAGCAGCTTGGGGGGGCTCCGGGAGACCCAGTACTTC. V usage is TRBV5-4 and J usage is TRBJ2-5; D possibly corresponds to TRBD1 (6 bases). V lost 0 bases and J 5 bases, leaving 11 bases between the germline ends. The CDR3 totals 14 residues. The germline V gene has CDR1 SGHNT and CDR2 YYREEE (reference sequence).

The chain links TRBV27 to TRBJ1-1, with 7 bases that match TRBD1. After removal of 7 bases from V and 1 base from J, the junction contained 6 bases not matched to a gene. Germline-derived CDR1 and CDR2 are MNHEY and SMNVEV (reference sequence). This CDR3 region has 14 residues. The CDR3 loop is CASTSGQANTEAFF. CDR3 bases: TGTGCCAGCACCTCCGGACAGGCGAACACTGAAGCTTTCTTT.

The rearrangement uses TRBV10-3 and TRBJ2-2; 10 nucleotides align to TRBD2. The V and J ends lost 5 bases and 0 bases, in that order; junction bases with no gene match: 3. Germline CDR1 reads ENHRY; CDR2 reads SYGVKD. The CDR3 has 16 amino acids. This CDR3 is CAISTGTSANTGELFF. The CDR3 nucleotides are TGTGCCATCAGTACCGGGACTAGCGCGAACACCGGGGAGCTGTTTTTT.

As regards this clone: A junction end diverges from the germline sequence, so it may reflect a read error. The CDR3 coding sequence is TGTGCCAGCAGTTCATACACATCTGAGGCCAACGTCCTGACTTTC. Its translation is CASSSYTSEANVLTF. The rearrangement uses TRBV6-5 and TRBJ2-6, with no clear D. The length of the CDR3 is 15 residues. Germline values: CDR1 MNHEY, CDR2 SVGAGI.

The chain's CDR3 is CASSLTYEQYF. The CDR3, as DNA: TGTGCCAGCAGTCTTACCTACGAGCAGTACTTC. The chain couples TRBV11-1 to TRBJ2-7; D remains unclear. Germline values: CDR1 SGHAT, CDR2 FQDESV (reference sequence). Trimming stripped 6 bases from V and 2 bases from J, with 5 bases between. The CDR3 consists of 11 residues.

The chain carries TRBV5-5 and TRBJ2-7; D might be TRBD2 (5 bases). CDR3 length: 14 residues. Germline CDR1 reads SGHKS; CDR2 reads YYEKEE (reference sequence). V was clipped by 0 bases and J by 2 bases, with 9 bases between them. The CDR3 loop reads CASSLVRGAYEQYF. CDR3 DNA: TGTGCCAGCAGCTTGGTTCGGGGTGCCTACGAGCAGTACTTC.

V gene TRBV10-3 combines with J gene TRBJ2-3; 13 bases align to TRBD2. This CDR3 contains 17 residues. Germline CDR1 reads ENHRY; CDR2 reads SYGVKD. Trimming removed 3 bases from V and 1 base from J; junction bases left unmatched: 4. CDR3 in amino acids: CAISDPGLAGGTDTQYF. CDR3 nucleotide sequence: TGTGCCATCAGTGATCCCGGACTAGCGGGAGGCACAGATACGCAGTATTTT.

This chain connects TRBV29-1 to TRBJ1-3; D uncertain. V was pared by 6 bases and J by 3 bases, with 12 bases between. This CDR3 is 13 amino acids long. Germline V gene lookup returns CDR1 SQVTM and CDR2 ANQGSEA. The CDR3 sequence is CSVRQPGGNTIYF. The CDR3 DNA sequence: TGCAGCGTCCGTCAGCCAGGTGGAAACACCATATATTTT.

This chain joins TRBV14 and TRBJ1-5; TRBD1 is a possible D gene (6 bases). The V end lost 1 base, the J end lost 6 bases, and 16 bases lay between the germline ends. Germline V gene lookup returns CDR1 SGHDN and CDR2 FVKESK. CDR3 length equals 16 residues. CDR3 amino acids: CASSQVGMNRVQPQHF. As DNA, the CDR3 is TGTGCCAGCAGCCAAGTTGGGATGAACAGGGTTCAGCCCCAGCATTTT.